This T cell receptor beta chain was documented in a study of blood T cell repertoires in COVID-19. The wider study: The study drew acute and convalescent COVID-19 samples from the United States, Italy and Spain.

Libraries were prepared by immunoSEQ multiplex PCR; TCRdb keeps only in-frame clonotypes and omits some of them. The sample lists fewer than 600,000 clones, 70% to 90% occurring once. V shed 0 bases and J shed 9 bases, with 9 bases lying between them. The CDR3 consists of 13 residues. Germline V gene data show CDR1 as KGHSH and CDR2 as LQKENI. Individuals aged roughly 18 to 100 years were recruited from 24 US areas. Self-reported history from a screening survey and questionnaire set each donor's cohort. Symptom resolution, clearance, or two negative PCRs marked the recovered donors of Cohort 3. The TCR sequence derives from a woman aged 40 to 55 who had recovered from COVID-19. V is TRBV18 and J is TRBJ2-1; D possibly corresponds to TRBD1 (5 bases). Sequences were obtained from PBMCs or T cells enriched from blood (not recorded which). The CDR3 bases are TGTGCCAGCTCACCACCGGGGCAGTCTGAGCAGTTCTTC. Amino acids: CASSPPGQSEQFF.